This T cell receptor beta chain was profiled in a study of T cell repertoires in cytomegalovirus infection. In the study overall: Based on public TCR beta signatures, there were indications of CMV infection and of a matching HLA type. Overall study results and limits: HLA-C-restricted, CMV-specific TCR beta clonotypes were dominant ex vivo. Totalled public TCR beta family frequency picked out people who carried CMV plus the relevant HLA.

MiXCR, run by TCRdb on the reads, gives a single entry per CDR3 protein. The sample includes about 460,000 distinct CDR3 sequences, 11% seen only once; the top ten take roughly 10%. Germline V gene sequence: CDR1 LNHDA, CDR2 SQIVND (reference sequence). The CDR3 spans 16 residues. The V end lost 1 base, the J end lost 1 base, and 13 bases lay between the germline ends. This clonotype was found a few times. Antigen: not known. The chain employs TRBV19 and TRBJ1-2; D gene uncertain. Sequencing used PBMCs. The receptor's source is a human donor in good health (CMV status not recorded). Some clones in this sample may be carry-over from other donors' samples. CDR3 loop: CASSIALGRSNYGYTF. CDR3 nucleotides: TGTGCCAGTAGTATAGCCCTGGGCAGGAGTAACTATGGCTACACCTTC. The full variable domain, rest sourced from reference TRBV19 and TRBJ1-2, is DGGITQSPKYLFRKEGQNVTLSCEQNLNHDAMYWYRQDPGQGLRLIYYSQIVNDFQKGDIAEGYSVSREKKESFPLTVTSAQKNPTAFYLCASSIALGRSNYGYTFGSGTRLTVV.